The clone carrying this TCR beta chain came up many times. Antigen specificity is unknown. The data originate from a study of T cell repertoires in cytomegalovirus infection. Background on the study: CMV infection plus the matching HLA type was flagged by public TCR beta signatures.

TCRdb re-called the reads through MiXCR, storing one row per CDR3 protein. In the table there are about 260,000 distinct CDR3 sequences, 12% to 15% of which are singletons. Study-level findings and limits: CMV-specific TCR beta clonotypes restricted by HLA-C dominated the ex vivo response. Cumulative frequency of public TCR beta families picked out carriers of CMV plus the relevant HLA.

This CDR3 is built from 15 residues. V was clipped by 5 bases and J by 5 bases, with 17 bases between them. Germline V gene lookup returns CDR1 SGHTA and CDR2 FQGNSA. The source material was PBMCs. The chain couples TRBV7-2 to TRBJ2-3; D remains unclear. The clonotype originates from a human donor in good health (CMV status not recorded). Some clones in this sample may be carry-over from other donors' samples. The CDR3 DNA reads TGTGCCAGCAGCCTGGTGCCGGGTGGTAAAGATACGCAGTATTTT. Translation: CASSLVPGGKDTQYF. The full variable domain, its missing parts supplied by reference TRBV7-2 and TRBJ2-3, is GAGVSQSPSNKVTEKGKDVELRCDPISGHTALYWYRQSLGQGLEFLIYFQGNSAPDKSGLPSDRFSAERTGGSVSTLTIQRTQQEDSAVYLCASSLVPGGKDTQYFGPGTRLTVL.